What follows is one T cell receptor beta chain and its context. CDR1 is SNHLY, CDR2 FYNNEI, per germline. Trimming cost V 6 bases and J 6 bases, with 12 bases left between them. The CDR3 runs to 13 residues. The sample originates from a study of T cell repertoires in cytomegalovirus infection. Study as a whole: It can be stated that public TCR beta signatures indicated CMV infection as well as a matching HLA type.

In TCRdb, the reads were re-called with MiXCR into one record per CDR3 protein. The sample lists more than 85,000 distinct CDR3 sequences, about 17% occurring once. The sample taken for sequencing was PBMCs. The genes are TRBV2 and TRBJ1-5; D remains unclear. This receptor was taken from a human donor in good health (CMV status not recorded). Some clones in this sample may be carry-over from other donors' samples. The CDR3 protein is CASRPTRSQPQHF. The CDR3 DNA reads TGTGCCAGCAGACCGACTCGGAGTCAGCCCCAGCATTTT. Based on the CDR3 plus reference TRBV2 and TRBJ1-5, the full variable domain is EPEVTQTPSHQVTQMGQEVILRCVPISNHLYFYWYRQILGQKVEFLVSFYNNEISEKSEIFDDQFSVERPDGSNFTLKIRSTKLEDSAMYFCASRPTRSQPQHFGDGTRLSIL.